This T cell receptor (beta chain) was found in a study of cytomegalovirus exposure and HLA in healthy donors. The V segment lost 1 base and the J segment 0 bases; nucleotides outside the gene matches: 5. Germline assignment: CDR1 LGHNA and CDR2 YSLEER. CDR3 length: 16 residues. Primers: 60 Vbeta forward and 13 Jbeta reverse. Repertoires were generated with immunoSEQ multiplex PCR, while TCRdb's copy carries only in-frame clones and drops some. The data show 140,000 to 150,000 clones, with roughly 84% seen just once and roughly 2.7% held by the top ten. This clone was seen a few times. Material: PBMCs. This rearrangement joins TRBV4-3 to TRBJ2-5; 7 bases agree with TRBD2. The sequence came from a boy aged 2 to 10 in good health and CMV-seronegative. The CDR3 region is CASSQGPAGHQETQYF. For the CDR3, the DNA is TGCGCCAGCAGCCAAGGGCCAGCGGGACACCAAGAGACCCAGTACTTC.